This T cell receptor (beta chain) was identified during a study of blood T cell repertoires in COVID-19. The wider study: Collection of acute and convalescent COVID-19 samples took place in the United States, Italy and Spain.

Participants spanned ages roughly 18 to 95 years and resided in around 25 US areas. The CDR3 has 15 amino acids. The V end lost 4 bases, the J end lost 3 bases, and 15 bases lay between the germline ends. CDR1 and CDR2 (germline): SGHVS, FNYEAQ. Sequencing used immunoSEQ multiplex PCR; TCRdb keeps in-frame clones, though not all of them. The sample holds about 220,000 clones, 88% seen once. The clonotype comes from a woman younger than 45 who had recovered from COVID-19. This chain links TRBV7-6 with TRBJ1-1; a weak D match, TRBD1 (5 bases). The source material was PBMCs or T cells enriched from blood (not recorded which). Written as DNA, the CDR3 is TGTGCCAGCAGCTATAGGACGGGGGGGGACACTGAAGCTTTCTTT. Translated: CASSYRTGGDTEAFF.